The T cell receptor beta chain under discussion was sequenced for a study of blood T cell repertoires in COVID-19 (TCRdb year 2020). About the study as a whole: Samples covering the acute and convalescent phases of COVID-19 were provided by collaborators in the United States, Italy and Spain. Deeply sampled blood TCRbeta repertoires from subjects exposed to, actively infected with, or recovered from COVID-19 were included in the dataset. Samples came from the ongoing ImmuneRACE study (first 160 participants) plus 1,254 subjects from 6 global collaborators. The repertoires were released in a freely available public database meant as a resource for research on the immune response to SARS-CoV-2. The sample metadata nearly always contained a de-identified subject ID, COVID-19 status, age in years and sex. The prospective study material was composed of cDNA or gDNA derived from T cells, B-cell-depleted T cells, or PBMCs. HLA class I and class II types, where available, came from metadata supplied by the sample provider rather than from assay-based typing.

The immunoSEQ Assay, a bias-controlled multiplex PCR, was used to amplify TCRbeta CDR3 regions from genomic DNA. On the study's bioinformatics: Nucleated cell counts per sample were estimated from amplification of reference gene primers within the assay. Sequence reads were collapsed and filtered to measure the absolute abundance of every unique TCRbeta CDR3 rearrangement. For each sample, productive Simpson clonality was calculated by taking the square root of Simpson's diversity index across productive rearrangements. TCRdb obtained this table from immuneACCESS and retained in-frame rearrangements with V and J assigned. These tables miss some clones; where compared with another copy, unresolved V genes account for less than half of the shortfall, and the remainder is unexplained. The V and J calls and the clone size are those of that table, but D and trimming were determined from the DNA. The sample table shows 400,000 to 450,000 clones, and roughly 88% are seen once. The ten largest clones represent approximately 12% of the sample.

One collaborating source in Seattle enrolled patients during active infection and followed them longitudinally through the course of disease. Collaborating institutions collected whole blood in K2EDTA tubes following their own protocols. For TCRbeta analysis, collaborators shipped samples as frozen whole blood, isolated PBMCs, or DNA extracted from either of those sample types. To note about this clone: Its antigen remains unidentified. Within one base of it there is no much larger clone, and no base qualities were kept.

CDR1 and CDR2, looked up from the germline V gene (reference sequence), are SGHKS and YYEKEE. The CDR3 runs 15 amino acids, cysteine and phenylalanine included. Of all the DNA, just the CDR3 is kept, 45 bases in frame from base 1. Germline trimming amounts to 4 bases on V and 1 base on J, with 6 as the count of junction bases outside the gene matches. Summary of the overall study and its limitations: How much clinical and demographic metadata was included differed by source and by participant, and the metadata was provided uncurated.

The chain joins TRBV5-5 to TRBJ1-1, with 8 bases in between that match TRBD1. What was sequenced was peripheral blood. The TCR sequence derives from a woman between 45 and 60 years old with COVID-19, enrolled during active disease. The sequence in DNA is TGTGCCAGCAGCCCGGGGGGACAGGAGAACACTGAAGCTTTCTTT. Translated, this gives CASSPGGQENTEAFF.